Each of the 27 T cell receptor beta chains below was sequenced from the same sample in a study of T cell repertoires in ileal Crohn's disease. Measured with immunoSEQ multiplex PCR; TCRdb has only the in-frame clones, and not every one. The sample shows 4,500 to 7,000 clones, roughly two thirds of them seen only once. Time point reported: neoterminal ileum biopsy at postoperative endoscopy, about 6 months after surgery. Sequencing was carried out using ileal tissue. The source is an adult with Crohn's disease.

By share, this clone ranks as hyperexpanded. The rearrangement uses TRBV29-1 and TRBJ1-1, with 7 bases matching TRBD1. Germline CDR1 is SQVTM and CDR2 is ANQGSEA. J gave up 1 base and V 7 bases, and 6 bases lay outside the gene matches. CDR3 size: 13 residues. The CDR3, as DNA: TGCAGCGCTAGAGGGACAGAGAACACTGAAGCTTTCTTT. Protein product: CSARGTENTEAFF.

This clone was detected only a few times. The chain carries TRBV18 and TRBJ1-1, with D uncertain. The CDR3 is 15 residues long. From germline, CDR1 is KGHSH and CDR2 LQKENI. Trimming shortened V by 2 bases and J by 0 bases, and 10 bases separated the two germline ends. The CDR3 DNA reads TGTGCCAGCTCACCAAAGGGAGCCATGAACACTGAAGCTTTCTTT. Translating gives CASSPKGAMNTEAFF.

This chain uses TRBV6-5 with TRBJ2-7, with 8 nucleotides matching TRBD1. The CDR3 covers 14 residues. V trimming: 8 bases; J trimming: 5 bases; junction bases outside the gene matches: 11. Germline CDR1 is MNHEY and CDR2 is SVGAGI. CDR3 in amino acids: CASLRGQGSHEQYV. In nucleotides, the CDR3 is TGTGCCAGCCTCAGGGGGCAGGGGTCCCACGAGCAGTACGTC.

This clone appeared a single time. CDR3 sequence reads: CASSFNRGGGYEQYF. The CDR3 nucleotides read TGTGCCAGCAGCTTTAACCGGGGCGGGGGGTACGAGCAGTACTTC. The chain links TRBV7-2 to TRBJ2-7, with TRBD2 matching over 8 bases. Trimming cost V 3 bases and J 4 bases; bases outside gene matches: 8. There are 15 residues in the CDR3. From germline, CDR1 is SGHTA and CDR2 FQGNSA.

CDR3 residues: CASTSGQTPLFHLVQFF. CDR3 bases: TGTGCCAGCACCTCGGGACAGACACCTTTATTTCATCTTGTGCAGTTCTTC. The chain employs TRBV14 and TRBJ2-1; 7 bases fit TRBD1. The CDR3 has 17 residues. Germline assignment: CDR1 SGHDN and CDR2 FVKESK. Trimming at V came to 7 bases and at J to 12 bases, leaving 24 bases not matched to a gene.

The chain is built from TRBV30 and TRBJ1-4; tentative D call: TRBD1 (5 bases). The germline V and J ends were trimmed by 0 bases and 8 bases, with 13 bases remaining between them. The CDR3 sequence is 14 residues long. CDR1 is GTSNPN and CDR2 is SVGIG in the germline V gene (reference sequence). CDR3 nucleotide sequence: TGTGCCTGGAGTGTGGACATGGTTGTCGAAAAACTGTTTTTT. Translating it yields CAWSVDMVVEKLFF.

This clone has a handful of counts. Germline is not matched at one junction end, which may reflect a read error. The sample contains more than one DNA sequence encoding this CDR3. The J gene is TRBJ1-5, the V gene TRBV7-7; TRBD1 is a possible D gene (5 bases). The CDR3 consists of 13 residues. CDR1 and CDR2 from the germline V gene are SSHAT and FNYEAQ (reference sequence). DNA for the CDR3: TGTGCTAGCAGCCCCGACAGAGATCAGCCCCAGCATTTT. Residues: CASSPDRDQPQHF.

In DNA form, the CDR3 reads TGTGCCAGCAGCTGGGGGGGCGGGGCGGGGGGCTCCTACAATGAGCAGTTCTTC. Translated: CASSWGGGAGGSYNEQFF. The chain joins TRBV11-3 to TRBJ2-1; the match to TRBD2 covers 8 bases. This CDR3 region has 18 residues. Germline assignment: CDR1 SGHNT and CDR2 YENEEA. The J segment lost 0 bases and the V segment lost 4 bases, leaving 11 bases of the junction unmatched.

In its sample, this clone ranks as medium-sized. This sample includes further DNA sequences coding for the same CDR3. This sequence joins TRBV7-9 and TRBJ1-1; no clear D. V was shortened by 1 base and J by 2 bases, with 8 bases between the two germline ends. The CDR3 loop spans 14 amino acids. The germline gives CDR1 SEHNR, CDR2 FQNEAQ (reference sequence). In DNA, the CDR3 is TGTGCCAGCAGCTTAGGGCAGTCCAACACTGAAGCTTTCTTT. Protein sequence: CASSLGQSNTEAFF.

Sample share makes this clone medium-sized. J is TRBJ2-1 and V is TRBV23-1, with TRBD1 as a possible D gene (5 bases). TRBV23-1 is given ORF status, its function remaining uncertain. V gave up 7 bases and J gave up 9 bases, with 10 bases separating them. The CDR3 totals 11 residues. Written as DNA, the CDR3 is TGCGCCAGCAAGGGGCGCGGTGAGCAGTTCTTC. As protein: CASKGRGEQFF.

As concerns this clone: In the same sample, other DNA sequences code for this CDR3. The chain recombines TRBV7-9 with TRBJ2-3, with 8 bases lining up with TRBD2. With 5 bases clipped from V and 4 bases from J, the junction kept 14 bases outside the gene matches. The CDR3 runs 17 residues. CDR1 SEHNR and CDR2 FQNEAQ come from the germline V gene (reference sequence). The CDR3 DNA sequence: TGTGCCAGCAGCACCCCGGGAGGGACGTGGCTGCCAGATACGCAGTATTTT. Its protein is CASSTPGGTWLPDTQYF.

The rearrangement uses TRBV2 and TRBJ2-2; TRBD1 matches at 7 bases. In germline, CDR1 is SNHLY, CDR2 FYNNEI. J gave up 7 bases and V 5 bases, and 4 bases lay outside the gene matches. The CDR3 consists of 13 residues. The CDR3 DNA sequence: TGTGCCAGCAGTCCACAGGGGCACGGGGAGCTGTTTTTT. Translation: CASSPQGHGELFF. Supplemented by reference TRBV2 and TRBJ2-2, the full variable domain reads EPEVTQTPSHQVTQMGQEVILRCVPISNHLYFYWYRQILGQKVEFLVSFYNNEISEKSEIFDDQFSVERPDGSNFTLKIRSTKLEDSAMYFCASSPQGHGELFFGEGSRLTVL.

This clone is labeled as medium-sized (0.01 to 0.1%). CDR3 in amino acids: CASSWAGARAFF. CDR3 DNA sequence: TGTGCCAGCAGCTGGGCGGGGGCGCGAGCTTTCTTT. V usage is TRBV5-4 and J usage is TRBJ1-1, with D perhaps TRBD1 (6 bases). Germline lookup yields CDR1 SGHNT and CDR2 YYREEE (reference sequence). This CDR3 comprises 12 residues. Deletions cut 3 bases from V and 10 bases from J, with 13 bases between.

The gene calls are TRBV7-9 and TRBJ1-2; D not resolved. The CDR3 extends over 13 amino acids. Germline-derived CDR1 and CDR2 are SEHNR and FQNEAQ (reference sequence). V was pared by 5 bases and J by 6 bases, with 13 bases between. The CDR3 DNA reads TGTGCCAGCAGCCGGGAAATCCGGGATGGCTACACCTTC. Its protein is CASSREIRDGYTF.

The rearrangement uses TRBV25-1 and TRBJ1-2; D is unclear. The ends were cut back, 3 bases at V and 4 bases at J, with 6 bases in the middle. CDR3 length equals 12 residues. Germline loops: CDR1 MGHDK, CDR2 SYGVNS. The chain's CDR3 is CASSDGRYGYTF. The CDR3 DNA is TGTGCCAGCAGTGATGGGCGCTATGGCTACACCTTC.

The CDR3 DNA reads TGTGCCAGCATCTCGAAGGGGGCGCGAGAGGACACTGAAGCTTTCTTT. This encodes CASISKGAREDTEAFF. J is TRBJ1-1 and V is TRBV2, with 7 nucleotides matching TRBD1. This CDR3 has 16 residues. Germline trimming cut 7 bases from V and 3 bases from J; bases unmatched to any gene: 14. Germline V lookup: CDR1 SNHLY, CDR2 FYNNEI.

In its sample, this clone is medium-sized. The V call is TRBV6-1, the J call TRBJ1-5; TRBD1 matches at 9 bases. Germline trimming cut 1 base from V and 4 bases from J; bases unmatched to any gene: 8. Germline V gene data show CDR1 as MNHNS and CDR2 as SASEGT. CDR3 length: 17 residues. In DNA, the CDR3 is TGTGCCAGCAGTGAAGTCCCCATTGGACAGGGGAATCAGCCCCAGCATTTT. This translates into CASSEVPIGQGNQPQHF.

CDR3 protein: CASSRDSDYEQYF. CDR3 sequence (DNA): TGCGCCAGCAGCCGGGACTCCGACTACGAGCAGTACTTC. V gene TRBV5-1 combines with J gene TRBJ2-7, with a possible D match to TRBD2 (6 bases). Trimming removed 4 bases at V and 3 bases at J, with 11 bases between. Germline V gene lookup returns CDR1 SGHRS and CDR2 YFSETQ. CDR3 length: 13 residues.

The chain is built from TRBV30 and TRBJ1-1; 7 bases fit TRBD1. Germline CDR1 is GTSNPN and CDR2 is SVGIG (reference sequence). The CDR3 sequence is 13 residues long. J gave up 4 bases and V 3 bases, and 5 bases lay outside the gene matches. The CDR3 sequence is CAWRAGGGTEAFF. CDR3 coding DNA: TGTGCCTGGAGGGCAGGGGGAGGCACTGAAGCTTTCTTT.

The chain's CDR3 is CASSLGTGISGNTIYF. CDR3 DNA sequence: TGTGCCAGCAGCCTAGGAACAGGGATCTCTGGAAACACCATATATTTT. The gene calls are TRBV9 and TRBJ1-3; the D gene is possibly TRBD1 (6 bases). V dropped 4 bases and J dropped 0 bases, with 14 bases sitting between them. Germline assignment: CDR1 SGDLS and CDR2 YYNGEE. CDR3 length: 16 residues.

The V call is TRBV7-6, the J call TRBJ2-3, with D maybe TRBD2 (5 bases). The V gene lost 11 bases and the J gene lost 2 bases, with 14 bases spanning the gap. The CDR3 totals 13 residues. CDR1 is SGHVS and CDR2 is FNYEAQ in the germline V gene. The CDR3: CASSGGPTDTQYF. In nucleotides, the CDR3 is TGTGCCTCCAGCGGCGGCCCCACAGATACGCAGTATTTT. Using reference TRBV7-6 and TRBJ2-3 for the parts outside the CDR3, the full variable domain is GAGVSQSPRYKVTKRGQDVALRCDPISGHVSLYWYRQALGQGPEFLTYFNYEAQQDKSGLPNDRFSAERPEGSISTLTIQRTEQRDSAMYRCASSGGPTDTQYFGPGTRLTVL.

The chain is built from TRBV5-7 and TRBJ2-5; D is possibly TRBD1 (5 bases). Matching the DNA end better, TRBJ2-7 makes the J call doubtful. TRBV5-7 is an open reading frame whose function is uncertain. CDR3 length: 15 amino acids. The CDR3 reads CASSSRPGKWNEQYF. In nucleotides, the CDR3 is TGTGCCAGCAGCTCCCGACCAGGGAAATGGAACGAGCAGTACTTC.

The chain carries TRBV5-6 and TRBJ1-2; no firm D call. The CDR3 sequence is 11 residues long. The V end was cut by 3 bases, the J end by 8 bases, with 8 bases between. Germline V gene data show CDR1 as SGHDT and CDR2 as YYEEEE. In DNA, the CDR3 is TGTGCCAGCAGCTGGGAGGGCGGCTACACCTTC. Translated, it gives CASSWEGGYTF.

The CDR3 sequence: CASSPTGGDNGYTF. The DNA for the CDR3 is TGTGCCAGCAGCCCGACAGGGGGCGATAATGGCTACACCTTC. The rearrangement uses TRBV7-6 and TRBJ1-2, with 10 bases matching TRBD1. CDR1 and CDR2 from the germline V gene are SGHVS and FNYEAQ. CDR3 length: 14 amino acids. V gave up 5 bases and J gave up 6 bases; unmatched junction bases: 6.

The chain recombines TRBV7-2 with TRBJ2-2; 16 nucleotides match TRBD2. This CDR3 has 19 amino acids. J gave up 4 bases and V 5 bases, and 10 bases lay outside the gene matches. Germline CDR1 SGHTA, CDR2 FQGNSA. This CDR3 is CASSPTSGTSGRATGELFF. The CDR3 DNA reads as TGTGCCAGCAGCCCAACCTCCGGGACTAGCGGGAGGGCCACCGGGGAGCTGTTTTTT.

The gene calls are TRBV27 and TRBJ2-5; 7 nucleotides line up with TRBD1. The V gene's germline CDR1 is MNHEY and CDR2 SMNVEV (reference sequence). V trimming: 6 bases; J trimming: 3 bases; junction bases outside the gene matches: 10. The CDR3 runs 15 residues. As DNA, the CDR3 is TGTGCCAGCAGCCCAGGGACAGTACCCGAAGAGACCCAGTACTTC. Encoded protein: CASSPGTVPEETQYF.

Comment on this clone: One end of the junction does not line up with germline, which may come from a read error. V gene TRBV7-3 combines with J gene TRBJ2-7; D ambiguous. The germline V gene encodes CDR1 SGHTA and CDR2 FQGTGA. The CDR3 is 11 residues long. The CDR3: CASSPGYVQYF. The CDR3 DNA follows: TGTGCCAGCAGCCCCGGGTACGTGCAGTACTTC.